The source of this T cell receptor (beta chain) is a study of vaccination and CD4 T cells after COVID-19. Across the study: Post-COVID specimens were obtained a median approximately 99 days after diagnosis (range 35 to 161). Study-wide findings and caveats: Among those convalescent, a median around 86% of reactive clones emerged solely post-vaccination.

Cultured CD4+ T cells had their DNA profiled by the Oncomine TCR Beta short-read assay. Genomic DNA was isolated from cultured CD4+ T cells. One entry per CDR3 protein results from TCRdb running MiXCR on the PCR reads. The sample lists 20,000 to 25,000 distinct CDR3 sequences, approximately 48% occurring once. As to treatment: approximately nine-day PBMC culture with coronavirus spike peptide pools or control peptides (ViraFEST assay). IL-2 at 10 IU/ml and peptide pools at approximately 10 ug/ml were added to PBMCs cultured at roughly 2 million per well. Comment on this clonotype: No antigen is known for it.

The V gene end was trimmed by 3 bases and the J gene end by 3 bases; junction bases not matched to a gene: 8. Germline V lookup: CDR1 DFQATT, CDR2 SNEGSKA (reference sequence). CDR3 size: 16 residues. The TCR was taken from a human donor who received a COVID-19 vaccine. The sample consisted of CD4+ T cells from blood, cultured in vitro, taken before SARS-CoV-2 vaccination. The rearrangement joins TRBV20-1 to TRBJ2-3; the match to TRBD2 covers 11 bases. The DNA for the CDR3 is TGCAGTGCTAGGAAGTCTAGCGGGGGGACGACAGATACGCAGTATTTT. It is translated as CSARKSSGGTTDTQYF.